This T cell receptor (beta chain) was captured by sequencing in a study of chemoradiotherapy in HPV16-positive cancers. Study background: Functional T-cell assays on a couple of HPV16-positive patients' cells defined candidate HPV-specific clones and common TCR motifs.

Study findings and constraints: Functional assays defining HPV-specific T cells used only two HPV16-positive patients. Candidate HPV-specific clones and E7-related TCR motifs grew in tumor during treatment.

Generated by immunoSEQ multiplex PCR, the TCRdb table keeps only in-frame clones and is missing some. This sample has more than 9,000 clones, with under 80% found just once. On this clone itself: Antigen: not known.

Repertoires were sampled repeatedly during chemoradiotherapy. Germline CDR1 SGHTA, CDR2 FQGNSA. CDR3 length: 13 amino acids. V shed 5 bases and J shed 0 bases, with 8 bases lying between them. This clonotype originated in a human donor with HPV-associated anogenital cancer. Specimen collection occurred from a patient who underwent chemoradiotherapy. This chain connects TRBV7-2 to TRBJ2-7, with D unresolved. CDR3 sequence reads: CASSPKSSYEQYF. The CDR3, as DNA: TGTGCCAGCAGCCCTAAGTCCTCCTACGAGCAGTACTTC.